This T cell receptor beta chain was found in a study of blood T cell repertoires in COVID-19. Profiling relied on immunoSEQ multiplex PCR, and the TCRdb table lists in-frame clones only, not all of them. This table has about 210,000 clones, more than 75% appearing once. Germline loops: CDR1 LNHDA, CDR2 SQIVND (reference sequence). The CDR3 covers 11 residues. Trimming took 7 bases from V and 3 from J, leaving 7 bases between them. This chain uses TRBV19 with TRBJ2-7, with D tentatively TRBD1 (5 bases). The sequence came from a woman in her seventies with COVID-19, enrolled during active disease. Material for sequencing was peripheral blood. CDR3 sequence: CASTDSYEQYF. The CDR3 DNA reads TGTGCCAGTACCGACAGCTACGAGCAGTACTTC.